This T cell receptor (beta chain) emerged from a study of identical twins. Points from the study as a whole: It was out-of-frame TCR alpha sharing in monozygotic twins that models underestimated.

This clonotype was found a few times. What it recognizes is unknown. Healthy Caucasians, and only they, were the donors. CDR1 is SGHAT, CDR2 FQNNGV, per germline. V trimming: 5 bases; J trimming: 3 bases; junction bases outside the gene matches: 8. The CDR3 length is 15 residues. TCRdb reprocessed the 5' RACE reads with MiXCR, giving one entry per CDR3 protein. The data show 600,000 to 700,000 distinct CDR3 sequences, approximately 21% seen once. Separately, the same data were catalogued under a study of T cells expressing NK-cell markers. That report notes: Sorted T-cell subsets CD3+CD56+NKG2C+, CD3+CD56+NKG2C- and CD3+CD56-NKG2C+ were TCR beta-sequenced. The same clonotypes also predominated in the CD3+CD56-NKG2C+ fraction of a few donors.

The source of this sequence is a woman younger than 30 in good health. The V gene is TRBV11-2, the J gene TRBJ2-3; 7 bases fit TRBD1. Sequenced material: PBMCs. The CDR3 loop is CASSPRGKVTDTQYF. The CDR3 DNA reads as TGTGCCAGCAGCCCCAGGGGGAAAGTAACAGATACGCAGTATTTT.